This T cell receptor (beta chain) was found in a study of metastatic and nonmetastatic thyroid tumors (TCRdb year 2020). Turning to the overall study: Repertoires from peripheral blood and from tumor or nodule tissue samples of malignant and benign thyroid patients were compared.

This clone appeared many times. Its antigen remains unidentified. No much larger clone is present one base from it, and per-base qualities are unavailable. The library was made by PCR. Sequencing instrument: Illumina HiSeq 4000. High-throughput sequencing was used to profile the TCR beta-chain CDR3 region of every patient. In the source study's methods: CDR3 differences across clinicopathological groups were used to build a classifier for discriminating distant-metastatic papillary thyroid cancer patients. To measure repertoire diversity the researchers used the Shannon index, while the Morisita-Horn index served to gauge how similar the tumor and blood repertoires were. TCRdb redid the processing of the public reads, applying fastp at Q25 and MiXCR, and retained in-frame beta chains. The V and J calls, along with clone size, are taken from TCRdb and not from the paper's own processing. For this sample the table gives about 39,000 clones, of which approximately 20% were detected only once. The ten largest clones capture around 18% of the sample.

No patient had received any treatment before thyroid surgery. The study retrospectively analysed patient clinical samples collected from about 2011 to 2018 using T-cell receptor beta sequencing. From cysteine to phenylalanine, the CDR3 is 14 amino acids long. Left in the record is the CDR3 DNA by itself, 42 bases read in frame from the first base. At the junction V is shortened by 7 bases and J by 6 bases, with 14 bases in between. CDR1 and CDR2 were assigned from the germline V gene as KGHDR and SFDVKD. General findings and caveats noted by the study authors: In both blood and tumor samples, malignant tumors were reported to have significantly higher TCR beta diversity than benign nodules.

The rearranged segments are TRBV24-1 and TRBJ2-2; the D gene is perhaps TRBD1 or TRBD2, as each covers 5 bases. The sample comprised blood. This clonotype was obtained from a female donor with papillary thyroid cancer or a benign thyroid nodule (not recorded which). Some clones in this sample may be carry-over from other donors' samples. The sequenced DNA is TGTGCCACCAGAAGCGGCCGGGGCGCCGGGGAGCTGTTTTTT. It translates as CATRSGRGAGELFF.